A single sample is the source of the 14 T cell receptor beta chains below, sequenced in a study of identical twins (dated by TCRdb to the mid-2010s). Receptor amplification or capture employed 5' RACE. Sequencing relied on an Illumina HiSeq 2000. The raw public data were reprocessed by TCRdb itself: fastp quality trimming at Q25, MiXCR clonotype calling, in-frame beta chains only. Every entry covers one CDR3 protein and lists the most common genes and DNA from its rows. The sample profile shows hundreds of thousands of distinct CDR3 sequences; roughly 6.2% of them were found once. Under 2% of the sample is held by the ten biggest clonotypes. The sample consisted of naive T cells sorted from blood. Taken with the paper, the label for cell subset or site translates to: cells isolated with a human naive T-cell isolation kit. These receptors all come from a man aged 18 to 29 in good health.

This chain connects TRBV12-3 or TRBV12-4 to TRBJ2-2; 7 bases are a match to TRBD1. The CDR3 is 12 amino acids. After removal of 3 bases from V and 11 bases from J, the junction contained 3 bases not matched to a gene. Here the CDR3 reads CASSLDRLELFF. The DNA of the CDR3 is TGTGCCAGCAGTTTGGACAGGCTTGAGCTGTTTTTT.

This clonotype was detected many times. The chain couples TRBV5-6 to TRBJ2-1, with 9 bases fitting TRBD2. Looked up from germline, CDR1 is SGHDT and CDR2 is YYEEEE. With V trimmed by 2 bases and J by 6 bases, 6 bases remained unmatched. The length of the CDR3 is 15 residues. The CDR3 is CASSFLSGSFNEQFF. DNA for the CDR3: TGTGCCAGCAGCTTCCTTAGCGGGAGCTTCAATGAGCAGTTCTTC.

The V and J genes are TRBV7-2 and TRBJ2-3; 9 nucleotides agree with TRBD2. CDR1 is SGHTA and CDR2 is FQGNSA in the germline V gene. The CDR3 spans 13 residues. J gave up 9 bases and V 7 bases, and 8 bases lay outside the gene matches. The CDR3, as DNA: TGTGCCAGCAACGGCGGGAGGGCCGCGACGCAGTATTTT. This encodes CASNGGRAATQYF.

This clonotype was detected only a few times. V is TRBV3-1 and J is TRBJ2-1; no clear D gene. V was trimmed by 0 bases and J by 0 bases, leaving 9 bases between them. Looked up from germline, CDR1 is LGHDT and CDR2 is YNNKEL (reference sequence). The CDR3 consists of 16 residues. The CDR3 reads CASSQDLGISYNEQFF. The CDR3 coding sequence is TGTGCCAGCAGCCAAGATCTGGGAATCTCCTACAATGAGCAGTTCTTC.

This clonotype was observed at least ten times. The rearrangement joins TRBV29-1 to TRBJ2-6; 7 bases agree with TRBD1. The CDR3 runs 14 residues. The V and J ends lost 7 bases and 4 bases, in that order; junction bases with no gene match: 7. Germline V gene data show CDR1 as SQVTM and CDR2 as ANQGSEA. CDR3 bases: TGCAGCGCGATCTCAGGGGGAGGGGCCAACGTCCTGACTTTC. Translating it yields CSAISGGGANVLTF.

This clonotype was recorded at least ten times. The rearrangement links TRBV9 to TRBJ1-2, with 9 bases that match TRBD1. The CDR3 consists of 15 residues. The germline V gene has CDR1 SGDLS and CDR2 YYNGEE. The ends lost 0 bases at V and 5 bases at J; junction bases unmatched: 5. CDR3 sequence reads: CASSVGSGQGYGYTF. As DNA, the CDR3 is TGTGCCAGCAGCGTAGGATCTGGACAGGGGTATGGCTACACCTTC.

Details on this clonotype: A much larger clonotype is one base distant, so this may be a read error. CDR3 residues: CASSQVLARDKQFF. Written as DNA, the CDR3 is TGCGCCAGCAGCCAAGTTCTAGCACGGGATAAGCAGTTCTTC. The chain couples TRBV4-1 to TRBJ2-1, with a tentative D call TRBD2 (5 bases). The CDR3 loop spans 14 amino acids. With 1 base removed from V and 11 bases from J, the gap between germline ends came to 15 bases. Germline assignment: CDR1 MGHRA and CDR2 YSYEKL.

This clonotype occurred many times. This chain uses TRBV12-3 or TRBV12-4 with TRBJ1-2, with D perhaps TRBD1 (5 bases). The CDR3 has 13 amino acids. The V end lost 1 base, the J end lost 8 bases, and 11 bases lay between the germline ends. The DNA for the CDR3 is TGTGCCAGCAGTTTAGTGCAAAGGGACGGCTACACCTTC. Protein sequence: CASSLVQRDGYTF.

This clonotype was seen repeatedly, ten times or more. The CDR3 region has the DNA TGCAGTGCTAGGTTAAGCGGCCCGAGCTCCTACAATGAGCAGTTCTTC. Translation: CSARLSGPSSYNEQFF. The V and J genes are TRBV20-1 and TRBJ2-1, with D possibly TRBD2 on 5 matching bases. Trimming cost V 3 bases and J 0 bases, with 15 bases left between them. CDR3 size: 16 residues. The germline V gene encodes CDR1 DFQATT and CDR2 SNEGSKA (reference sequence).

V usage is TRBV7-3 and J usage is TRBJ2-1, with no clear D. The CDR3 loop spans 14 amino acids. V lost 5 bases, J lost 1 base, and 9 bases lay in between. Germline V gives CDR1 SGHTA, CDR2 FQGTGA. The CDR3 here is CASSGTESYNEQFF. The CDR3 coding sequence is TGTGCCAGCAGCGGTACAGAATCCTACAATGAGCAGTTCTTC.

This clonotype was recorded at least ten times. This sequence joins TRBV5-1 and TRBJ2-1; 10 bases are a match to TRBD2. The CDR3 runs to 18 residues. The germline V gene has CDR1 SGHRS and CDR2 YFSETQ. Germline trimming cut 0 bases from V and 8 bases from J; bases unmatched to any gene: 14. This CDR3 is CASSLVGSGRFGNDEQFF. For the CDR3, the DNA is TGCGCCAGCAGCTTGGTTGGTAGCGGGAGGTTCGGCAACGATGAGCAGTTCTTC.

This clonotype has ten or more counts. As DNA, the CDR3 is TGTGCCATCAGTGCGGGCAGGGACCTATACAATGAGCAGTTCTTC. Translated, it gives CAISAGRDLYNEQFF. The rearrangement uses TRBV10-3 and TRBJ2-1; the D gene could be TRBD1 or TRBD2 (5 bases each). V was clipped by 4 bases and J by 4 bases, with 14 bases between them. Germline V gene data show CDR1 as ENHRY and CDR2 as SYGVKD. The length of the CDR3 is 15 residues.

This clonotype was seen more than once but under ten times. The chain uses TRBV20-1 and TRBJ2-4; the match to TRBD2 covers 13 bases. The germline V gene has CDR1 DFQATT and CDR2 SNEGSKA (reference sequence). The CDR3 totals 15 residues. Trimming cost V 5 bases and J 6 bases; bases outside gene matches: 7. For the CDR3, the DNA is TGCAGTGCTCACCTGGGACTAGCGGGACGAAACATTCAGTACTTC. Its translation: CSAHLGLAGRNIQYF.

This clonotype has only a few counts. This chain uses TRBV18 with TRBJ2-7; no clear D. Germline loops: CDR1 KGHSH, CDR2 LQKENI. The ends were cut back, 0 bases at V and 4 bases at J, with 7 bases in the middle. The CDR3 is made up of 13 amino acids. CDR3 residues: CASSPPGKYEQYV. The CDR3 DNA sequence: TGTGCCAGCTCACCACCGGGGAAGTACGAGCAGTACGTC.